These 23 T cell receptor beta chains were all obtained from the same sample, sequenced in a study of cytomegalovirus exposure and HLA in healthy donors. Use of 60 Vbeta and 13 Jbeta primers characterized the PCR. Profiled with immunoSEQ multiplex PCR; TCRdb holds only in-frame clones, not every one. The table has over 85,000 clones, about 80% seen once. The sample consisted of PBMCs. The receptors shown here come from a woman between 55 and 75 years old in good health and CMV-seropositive.

This chain uses TRBV18 with TRBJ2-2, with 9 nucleotides matching TRBD1. Germline V gene sequence: CDR1 KGHSH, CDR2 LQKENI. This CDR3 is 15 amino acids long. Losses at the gene ends were 6 bases for V and 7 bases for J; bases not matched to a gene: 9. The CDR3 DNA sequence: TGTGCCAGCTCGACCCGACAGGGGGACGGCGGGGAGCTGTTTTTT. It yields the protein CASSTRQGDGGELFF.

The CDR3 reads CASSLAAVSSYNEQFF. The DNA for the CDR3 is TGTGCCAGCAGCTTAGCTGCGGTTAGCTCCTACAATGAGCAGTTCTTC. This rearrangement joins TRBV7-2 to TRBJ2-1; D unclear. V lost 0 bases to trimming and J lost 0 bases, with 9 bases between them. CDR3 length: 16 residues. Germline CDR1 is SGHTA and CDR2 is FQGNSA.

The gene calls are TRBV29-1 and TRBJ2-7; D is perhaps TRBD2 (6 bases). CDR3 size: 13 residues. Germline assignment: CDR1 SQVTM and CDR2 ANQGSEA. V was cut by 4 bases and J by 6 bases, with 16 bases left in between. CDR3 DNA: TGCAGCGTTGGAGGGGCGCGGGGTTCCGAGCAGTACTTC. As protein: CSVGGARGSEQYF.

The V gene is TRBV19, the J gene TRBJ2-7; tentative D call: TRBD1 (6 bases). From germline, CDR1 is LNHDA and CDR2 SQIVND (reference sequence). The CDR3 extends over 15 amino acids. The germline V and J ends were trimmed by 3 bases and 3 bases, with 15 bases remaining between them. CDR3 DNA sequence: TGTGCCAGTAGTATCGGGTACAGGGCCCTCTACGAGCAGTACTTC. Translating it yields CASSIGYRALYEQYF.

This chain uses TRBV6-1 with TRBJ1-2; D not certain. Germline V lookup: CDR1 MNHNS, CDR2 SASEGT. V was cut by 1 base and J by 4 bases, with 13 bases left in between. The CDR3 consists of 15 residues. The CDR3 nucleotides read TGTGCCAGCAGTGAAGACCCAACAGCTTTCTATGGCTACACCTTC. Protein sequence: CASSEDPTAFYGYTF.

The chain joins TRBV10-1 to TRBJ2-5; D is uncertain. The DNA matches TRBJ2-7 better at its end, which makes the J call doubtful. This CDR3 spans 11 amino acids. The V gene's germline CDR1 is WNHNN and CDR2 SYGVQD (reference sequence). The CDR3 nucleotides read TGCGCCAGCAGTGAGTATTACGAGCAGTACTTC. This encodes CASSEYYEQYF.

This sequence joins TRBV28 and TRBJ2-7, with 8 bases aligning to TRBD1. Germline loops: CDR1 MDHEN, CDR2 SYDVKM. This CDR3 has 16 residues. V was pared by 3 bases and J by 2 bases, with 9 bases of the junction left unmatched. CDR3 region: CASSFPPRTGTYEQYF. The CDR3 nucleotides are TGTGCCAGCAGTTTCCCCCCTCGGACAGGGACCTACGAGCAGTACTTC.

The chain combines TRBV27 with TRBJ1-1, with D possibly being TRBD1 (5 bases). CDR3 length equals 14 residues. Germline V lookup: CDR1 MNHEY, CDR2 SMNVEV (reference sequence). The germline V and J ends were trimmed by 6 bases and 10 bases, with 21 bases remaining between them. CDR3 DNA: TGTGCCAGCAGAAGTGGAAGGGGTTTGGGTATAGCTTTCTTT. The encoded protein is CASRSGRGLGIAFF.

The rearrangement joins TRBV18 to TRBJ1-2; the match to TRBD1 covers 9 bases. V lost 3 bases to trimming and J lost 4 bases; unmatched junction nucleotides: 6. Germline assignment: CDR1 KGHSH and CDR2 LQKENI. This CDR3 is built from 15 residues. For the CDR3, the DNA is TGTGCCAGCTCACCTCAGGACAGGGGAGCCTATGGCTACACCTTC. Translation: CASSPQDRGAYGYTF. The full variable domain, completed using reference TRBV18 and TRBJ1-2, is NAGVMQNPRHLVRRRGQEARLRCSPMKGHSHVYWYRQLPEEGLKFMVYLQKENIIDESGMPKERFSAEFPKEGPSILRIQQVVRGDSAAYFCASSPQDRGAYGYTFGSGTRLTVV.

The DNA of the CDR3 is TGCGCCAGCAGCTTGGTAGCAGGGGGAACCTACGAGCAGTACTTC. Translated, it gives CASSLVAGGTYEQYF. The chain recombines TRBV5-1 with TRBJ2-7, with 7 bases that match TRBD1. This CDR3 has 15 residues. CDR1 and CDR2 (germline): SGHRS, YFSETQ. Trimming took 0 bases from V and 2 from J; bases not matched to a gene: 5.

This clone was recorded once. This chain uses TRBV6-5 with TRBJ2-5; D possibly corresponds to TRBD1 (6 bases). The J call may be faulty, since TRBJ2-7 better matches the DNA end. In germline, CDR1 is MNHEY, CDR2 SVGAGI. This CDR3 is built from 13 residues. In DNA form, the CDR3 reads TGTGCCAGCAGTTTCGAACAGGGCTACGAGCAGTACTTC. Encoded protein: CASSFEQGYEQYF.

This chain connects TRBV2 to TRBJ2-7; tentative D call: TRBD2 (5 bases). Per the germline V gene, CDR1 is SNHLY and CDR2 is FYNNEI. Trimming took 5 bases from V and 0 from J, leaving 14 bases between them. The CDR3 has 15 residues. The CDR3 nucleotides are TGTGCCAGCAGTTCCCGATGGAGGAGCTCCTACGAGCAGTACTTC. Translating gives CASSSRWRSSYEQYF. The full variable domain, in which reference TRBV2 and TRBJ2-7 provide the parts outside the CDR3, is EPEVTQTPSHQVTQMGQEVILRCVPISNHLYFYWYRQILGQKVEFLVSFYNNEISEKSEIFDDQFSVERPDGSNFTLKIRSTKLEDSAMYFCASSSRWRSSYEQYFGPGTRLTVT.

V usage is TRBV28 and J usage is TRBJ1-1; 8 nucleotides match TRBD1. The trim removed 5 bases at V and 5 bases at J, leaving 19 bases unmatched. The germline V gene encodes CDR1 MDHEN and CDR2 SYDVKM. CDR3 length: 18 residues. The CDR3 coding sequence is TGTGCCAGCAGTATCTTTTGGGCCAACAGGGGGATGGGGACTGAAGCTTTCTTT. Residues: CASSIFWANRGMGTEAFF.

The chain recombines TRBV7-3 with TRBJ2-3, with unresolved D. The germline gives CDR1 SGHTA, CDR2 FQGTGA. This CDR3 comprises 12 residues. With 2 bases removed from V and 3 bases from J, the gap between germline ends came to 3 bases. CDR3 sequence (DNA): TGTGCCAGCAGCTTACAGACAGATACGCAGTATTTT. Residues: CASSLQTDTQYF.

This clone is a singleton in its sample. The chain carries TRBV7-3 and TRBJ1-3; no clear D. The germline CDR1 and CDR2 sequences are SGHTA and FQGTGA. Trimming stripped 2 bases from V and 3 bases from J, with 11 bases between. This CDR3 region has 15 residues. In DNA form, the CDR3 reads TGTGCCAGCAGCTTAGACGGAGAACATGGAAACACCATATATTTT. Its translation: CASSLDGEHGNTIYF.

V usage is TRBV6-6 and J usage is TRBJ1-5; D unclear. The ends were cut back, 2 bases at V and 3 bases at J, with 8 bases in the middle. CDR1 and CDR2 from the germline V gene are MNHNY and SVGAGI (reference sequence). This CDR3 region has 14 residues. CDR3 coding DNA: TGTGCCAGCAGTTACATGAGGTCCAATCAGCCCCAGCATTTT. It encodes CASSYMRSNQPQHF.

The chain joins TRBV19 to TRBJ2-5, with TRBD1 matching 11 bases. Matching the DNA end better, TRBJ2-7 makes the J call doubtful. Germline lookup yields CDR1 LNHDA and CDR2 SQIVND (reference sequence). This CDR3 contains 15 residues. CDR3 sequence: CASIAGTGGSYEQYF. The CDR3 region has the DNA TGTGCCAGTATCGCCGGGACAGGGGGATCCTACGAGCAGTACTTC.

As concerns this clone: Relative to the germline gene, one junction end is altered; a read error may explain this. The rearrangement links TRBV27 to TRBJ1-5; D call uncertain. CDR1 and CDR2 from the germline V gene are MNHEY and SMNVEV (reference sequence). This CDR3 has 17 residues. The CDR3 DNA is TGTGCCGGCAGTCCTCAGATGCTAGTAGCGAGCAATCAGCCCCAGCATTTT. Translation gives CAGSPQMLVASNQPQHF.

This clone was seen a few times. The chain couples TRBV7-2 to TRBJ1-5, with 7 positions matching TRBD1. The germline V gene has CDR1 SGHTA and CDR2 FQGNSA. Trimming removed 0 bases from V and 1 base from J; junction bases left unmatched: 3. The CDR3 extends over 16 amino acids. CDR3 sequence (DNA): TGTGCCAGCAGCTTAGCGCCACAGGGGAGCAATCAGCCCCAGCATTTT. Translated: CASSLAPQGSNQPQHF.

The rearrangement joins TRBV5-1 to TRBJ2-5, with 7 bases aligning to TRBD1. V dropped 0 bases and J dropped 5; count of bases not matched to a gene: 7. Per the germline V gene, CDR1 is SGHRS and CDR2 is YFSETQ. This CDR3 is 15 amino acids long. The CDR3 nucleotides read TGCGCCAGCAGCTTGGGGACAGGAGGATTGGAGACCCAGTACTTC. Translation: CASSLGTGGLETQYF.

This rearrangement joins TRBV27 to TRBJ1-1; D gene uncertain. Looked up from germline, CDR1 is MNHEY and CDR2 is SMNVEV (reference sequence). This CDR3 is 14 amino acids long. Trimming cost V 2 bases and J 0 bases, with 7 bases left between them. CDR3 sequence: CASSLEGMNTEAFF. CDR3 nucleotide sequence: TGTGCCAGCAGTTTAGAGGGTATGAACACTGAAGCTTTCTTT.

CDR3 bases: TGTGCCAGCAGTCGGGGACAGCGAGATACGCAGTATTTT. Protein sequence: CASSRGQRDTQYF. This chain joins TRBV28 and TRBJ2-3, with 7 bases matching TRBD1. The CDR3 length is 13 residues. Germline CDR1 is MDHEN and CDR2 is SYDVKM. J lost 5 bases, V lost 5 bases, and 4 bases had no gene match.

The chain employs TRBV7-3 and TRBJ2-7, with 11 nucleotides matching TRBD2. This CDR3 comprises 19 residues. The germline V gene encodes CDR1 SGHTA and CDR2 FQGTGA. With 5 bases clipped from V and 3 bases from J, the junction kept 18 bases outside the gene matches. The CDR3 DNA reads as TGTGCCAGCAGCACACCCCGGACTAGCGGGCGGGGGGGGTACTACGAGCAGTACTTC. Its translation: CASSTPRTSGRGGYYEQYF.